This T cell receptor beta chain came from a study of cytomegalovirus exposure and HLA in healthy donors. Overall study results and limits: For TCR beta chains, V- and J-gene trimming was later linked to a missense DCLRE1C variant. What a later analysis showed was that several of the most significant clusters appeared linked to common viral pathogens.

PCR primers comprised 60 Vbeta and 13 Jbeta primers. The assay was immunoSEQ multiplex PCR, and TCRdb's table has in-frame clones only and misses some. Found here are over 130,000 clones, about four fifths of them singletons; the top ten hold about 4%. V trimming: 4 bases; J trimming: 1 base; junction bases outside the gene matches: 8. This CDR3 spans 17 amino acids. From germline, CDR1 is SGHTA and CDR2 FQGNSA. About this clone: Its specificity is unknown.

The sequencing sample was made of PBMCs. This clonotype was sampled from a human donor in good health. The chain is built from TRBV7-2 and TRBJ2-1; 9 bases map to TRBD2. DNA of the CDR3: TGTGCCAGCAGCTCACTACTAGCGGGTGTGTCCTACAATGAGCAGTTCTTC. It yields the protein CASSSLLAGVSYNEQFF. Drawing the rest from reference TRBV7-2 and TRBJ2-1, the complete variable domain is GAGVSQSPSNKVTEKGKDVELRCDPISGHTALYWYRQSLGQGLEFLIYFQGNSAPDKSGLPSDRFSAERTGGSVSTLTIQRTQQEDSAVYLCASSSLLAGVSYNEQFFGPGTRLTVL.